This is a list of T cell receptor beta chains from one sample in a study of T cells in Graves' hyperthyroidism and ophthalmopathy. TCRdb re-derived calls from the multiplex PCR reads in MiXCR, one entry per CDR3 protein. The sample records about 690,000 distinct CDR3 sequences, about 18% being singletons. Material: blood. These receptors all come from a man aged 50 or older with Graves' hyperthyroidism. CDR3s include the opening cysteine and the closing phenylalanine or tryptophan. A D gene is named only where the DNA matches it firmly. Only some rows state a clone size, as once, few, many or a class for expanded clones.

abundance | j_gene | v_gene | d_gene | CDR3nt | CDR3aa
many | TRBJ2-7 | TRBV7-2 | - | TGTGCCAGCAGCTTACTGGACCGTCCCTACGAGCAGTACTTC | CASSLLDRPYEQYF
many | TRBJ2-1 | TRBV7-3 | TRBD2 | TGTGCCAGCAGCTTATATTCGGGGAGGGCATCCAATGAGCAGTTCTTC | CASSLYSGRASNEQFF
many | TRBJ2-7 | TRBV19 | - | TGTGCCAGCGCCTTCGGGACGGACTACGAGCAGTACTTC | CASAFGTDYEQYF
many | TRBJ2-2 | TRBV20-1 | - | TGCAGTGCTAGGGATAGTAGCTATGACGGGGAGCTGTTTTTT | CSARDSSYDGELFF
few | TRBJ2-7 | TRBV30 | - | TGTGCCTGGTCTGGCTGGAAAAATAACTACGAGCAGTACTTC | CAWSGWKNNYEQYF
few | TRBJ2-1 | TRBV30 | - | TGTGCCTGGAGTGGGGGGCTAGGGGTAGACTACAATGAGCAGTTCTTC | CAWSGGLGVDYNEQFF
few | TRBJ2-3 | TRBV19 | - | TGTGCCAGTAGTGGTCGTATAGGAGGCACAGATACGCAGTATTTT | CASSGRIGGTDTQYF
many | TRBJ2-6 | TRBV12-3/TRBV12-4 | TRBD1 | TGTGCCAGCAGCAAGGGGGCGTCGGTTGTTAGGGCTGGGGCCAACGTCCTGACTTTC | CASSKGASVVRAGANVLTF
many | TRBJ1-4 | TRBV27 | - | TGTGCCAGCAGTCCAGGCCCGGGACGTGGTTTAAAAAATGAAAAACTGTTTTTT | CASSPGPGRGLKNEKLFF
- | TRBJ2-1 | TRBV7-2 | TRBD2 | TGTGCCAGCAGCTTAGCGGCTAGCGGGAGGGGCTACAATGAGCAGTTCTTC | CASSLAASGRGYNEQFF
few | TRBJ2-1 | TRBV27 | - | TGTGCCACCAACACGGGATTGTTGAATGAGCAGTTCTTC | CATNTGLLNEQFF
many | TRBJ2-1 | TRBV25-1 | - | TGTGCCAGCAGTGAATGGGGGAGGAGACTTGGGTCCTACAATGAGCAGTTCTTC | CASSEWGRRLGSYNEQFF
many | TRBJ2-3 | TRBV12-3/TRBV12-4 | TRBD2 | TGTGCCAGCAGTTTACTGGGGTTGGGTAGCGGGAGTGGCACAGATACGCAGTATTTT | CASSLLGLGSGSGTDTQYF
- | TRBJ2-1 | TRBV7-9 | - | TGTGCCAGCAGCTTAGCCCCTAGCGTTTACAATGAGCAGTTCTTC | CASSLAPSVYNEQFF
few | TRBJ2-3 | TRBV29-1 | - | TGCAGCGTTGACAGGGAGGCAGATACGCAGTATTTT | CSVDREADTQYF
- | TRBJ2-1 | TRBV3-1 | TRBD2 | TGTGCCAGCGCGCCTAGCGGGGGCGCTATGAATGAGCAGTTCTTC | CASAPSGGAMNEQFF
many | TRBJ2-1 | TRBV27 | TRBD2 | TGTGCCAGCAGTTTATACCGGACTAGTCTCTACAATGAGCAGTTCTTC | CASSLYRTSLYNEQFF
many | TRBJ1-4 | TRBV28 | TRBD1 | TGTGCCAGCAGCCTAAAGGGGGCCTCTACTAATGAAAAACTGTTTTTT | CASSLKGASTNEKLFF
few | TRBJ2-5 | TRBV18 | - | TGTGCCAGCTCCTTCTCCTACCCGAGGCTCGAGGAGACCCAGTACTTC | CASSFSYPRLEETQYF
many | TRBJ2-5 | TRBV7-7 | TRBD1 | TGTGCTAGCAGCCCCCGACAAACAGGGGAAGAGACCCAGTACTTC | CASSPRQTGEETQYF
few | TRBJ2-2 | TRBV13 | - | TGTGCCAGCAGCTCCCTAGGACTGGCCGGGGAGCTGTTTTTT | CASSSLGLAGELFF
many | TRBJ1-1 | TRBV28 | - | TGTGCCAGCAGTTTTATGGGTAGACAAAAGAACACTGAAGCTTTCTTT | CASSFMGRQKNTEAFF
few | TRBJ2-2 | TRBV7-2 | - | TGTGCCAGCAGCTTAAATTCGGTGAACACCGGGGAGCTGTTTTTT | CASSLNSVNTGELFF
- | TRBJ1-1 | TRBV28 | - | TGTGCCAGCAGTTTTCGTGGGGGTATTAACACTGAAGCTTTCTTT | CASSFRGGINTEAFF
- | TRBJ2-3 | TRBV20-1 | TRBD2 | TGCAGTGCTAGAGGTCTAGCGGGAGTAGTAGATACGCAGTATTTT | CSARGLAGVVDTQYF
- | TRBJ1-1 | TRBV7-2 | - | TGTGCCAGCAGCTTAACGACCGCAGGGGACACTGAAGCTTTCTTT | CASSLTTAGDTEAFF
many | TRBJ2-7 | TRBV11-2 | - | TGTGCCAGCAGCTTAGTACCGGCCTACGAGCAGTACTTC | CASSLVPAYEQYF
- | TRBJ2-3 | TRBV9 | TRBD1 | TGTGCCAGCAGCGAGTTACAGGGGAGAGATACGCAGTATTTT | CASSELQGRDTQYF
- | TRBJ2-7 | TRBV27 | - | TGTGCCAGCAGTTTATTCGGTACGGGGGAGACCTTCTACGAGCAGTACTTC | CASSLFGTGETFYEQYF
- | TRBJ1-5 | TRBV20-1 | - | TGCAGTGCTAGGGGGGGGGGGCTGGGACAGCCCCAGCATTTT | CSARGGGLGQPQHF
- | TRBJ1-1 | TRBV5-1 | - | TGCGCCAGCAGCTTGGGAAATCGGAACACTGAAGCTTTCTTT | CASSLGNRNTEAFF
- | TRBJ1-3 | TRBV6-2/TRBV6-3 | - | TGTGCCAGCAGTTACTCGCAGGGGCGAAGCGGAAACACCATATATTTT | CASSYSQGRSGNTIYF
many | TRBJ2-7 | TRBV27 | - | TGTGCCAGCAGTTTATGGTCCGAGTCCTACGAGCAGTACTTC | CASSLWSESYEQYF
- | TRBJ2-5 | TRBV29-1 | - | TGCAGCGTTGACTCCGACAGGCACGTTCAAGAGACCCAGTACTTC | CSVDSDRHVQETQYF
- | TRBJ2-1 | TRBV20-1 | - | TGCAGTCCCAAAACGTCTAGCTCCTACAATGAGCAGTTCTTC | CSPKTSSSYNEQFF
many | TRBJ2-3 | TRBV20-1 | TRBD2 | TGCAGTGCTAGATACCTAGCGGGAATTTTAGATACGCAGTATTTT | CSARYLAGILDTQYF
many | TRBJ2-1 | TRBV11-2 | - | TGTGCCAGCAGCGAACAGGTTACTGGTGAGCAGTTCTTC | CASSEQVTGEQFF
many | TRBJ2-7 | TRBV9 | TRBD1 | TGTGCCAGCAGCGCCGACAGGGGGGTCGACGAGCAGTACTTC | CASSADRGVDEQYF
many | TRBJ2-7 | TRBV28 | TRBD2 | TGTGCCAGCAGTCCGAGCGGGAGGGCAAAGAGCGAGCAGTACTTC | CASSPSGRAKSEQYF
many | TRBJ2-1 | TRBV27 | - | TGTGCCAGCAGTTTATTAGGCGATGAGCAGTTCTTC | CASSLLGDEQFF
few | TRBJ2-7 | TRBV27 | - | TGTGCCAGCAGTTCACTCGAAGGGGACGAGCAGTACTTC | CASSSLEGDEQYF
- | TRBJ2-3 | TRBV9 | - | TGTGCCAGCAGCGCTGGGGAGGTACCCCTGGGGGGCGCAGATACGCAGTATTTT | CASSAGEVPLGGADTQYF
few | TRBJ2-7 | TRBV20-1 | - | TGCAGTGCAGCCCCCGTCGGGCGGTTGAGCTCCTACGAGCAGTACTTC | CSAAPVGRLSSYEQYF